The 5 T cell receptor beta chains reported below all come from one sample, sequenced in a study of blood T cell repertoires in COVID-19. Clones were read by immunoSEQ multiplex PCR, and TCRdb kept only the in-frame ones, dropping some. There are 310,000 or so clones in the sample; about nine tenths occur only once, and around 11% lies in the top ten. Sequences were obtained from peripheral blood. The source of these receptors is a young woman with COVID-19, enrolled during active disease.

The rearrangement links TRBV13 to TRBJ2-7, with 13 bases fitting TRBD2. From germline, CDR1 is PRHDT and CDR2 FYEKMQ (reference sequence). With V trimmed by 5 bases and J by 4 bases, 8 bases remained unmatched. This CDR3 is 16 amino acids long. CDR3 protein: CASSPPGLAGEYEQYF. The CDR3 nucleotides are TGTGCCAGCAGCCCACCCGGACTAGCGGGAGAGTACGAGCAGTACTTC.

In this sample, this clone turned up a few times. V and J are TRBV11-2 and TRBJ2-7, with D perhaps TRBD2 (6 bases). CDR1 SGHAT and CDR2 FQNNGV come from the germline V gene. This CDR3 spans 14 amino acids. Trimming took 3 bases from V and 5 from J, leaving 14 bases between them. CDR3 residues: CASSLLGGIDEQYF. CDR3 nucleotide sequence: TGTGCCAGCAGCTTGCTGGGGGGTATCGACGAGCAGTACTTC.

This chain connects TRBV5-1 to TRBJ1-1; TRBD1 might be the D (5 bases). V gave up 0 bases and J gave up 3 bases, with 12 bases separating them. The germline gives CDR1 SGHRS, CDR2 YFSETQ. This CDR3 comprises 15 residues. CDR3 in amino acids: CASSLAQGTYTEAFF. CDR3 coding DNA: TGCGCCAGCAGCTTGGCCCAGGGAACCTACACTGAAGCTTTCTTT. Variable domain in full (rest from reference TRBV5-1 and TRBJ1-1): KAGVTQTPRYLIKTRGQQVTLSCSPISGHRSVSWYQQTPGQGLQFLFEYFSETQRNKGNFPGRFSGRQFSNSRSEMNVSTLELGDSALYLCASSLAQGTYTEAFFGQGTRLTVV.

This chain joins TRBV29-1 and TRBJ2-7; perhaps TRBD1 as D (6 bases). Looked up from germline, CDR1 is SQVTM and CDR2 is ANQGSEA. The CDR3 has 14 residues. Trimming removed 0 bases at V and 0 bases at J, with 9 bases between. This CDR3 reads CSVEDLDSSYEQYF. As DNA, the CDR3 is TGCAGCGTTGAAGATCTGGACAGCTCCTACGAGCAGTACTTC.

The chain joins TRBV29-1 to TRBJ1-1, with 7 bases fitting TRBD1. The length of the CDR3 is 12 residues. With V trimmed by 8 bases and J by 1 base, 4 bases remained unmatched. CDR1 SQVTM and CDR2 ANQGSEA come from the germline V gene. For the CDR3, the DNA is TGCAGCACGCGACAGGGGAACACTGAAGCTTTCTTT. Its translation: CSTRQGNTEAFF.